This record concerns one T cell receptor (beta chain) sequence. These data originate in a study of cytomegalovirus exposure and HLA in healthy donors. The study ran its PCR with 60 Vbeta and 13 Jbeta primers. Data came from immunoSEQ multiplex PCR; TCRdb stores just in-frame clones and leaves some out. The sample lists under 200,000 clones, about 78% seen once, with around 5.4% in the top ten. V shed 0 bases, J shed 7 bases, and the junction held 7 bases outside the gene matches. The CDR3 totals 15 residues. In germline, CDR1 is SGHNT, CDR2 YYREEE (reference sequence). The sample comprised PBMCs. The rearrangement joins TRBV5-4 to TRBJ1-2; 9 bases are shared with TRBD1. The TCR comes from a man aged 35-49 years in good health and CMV-seronegative. The CDR3 sequence is CASSLATGGISGYTF. CDR3 DNA sequence: TGTGCCAGCAGCTTGGCTACAGGGGGCATCTCTGGCTACACCTTC.